This TCR beta chain was identified in a study of blood T cells in healthy people across ages. Sample-barcoded 5' priming and a J-beta primer mix drove a second PCR of about 7 to 11 cycles. TCRdb used MiXCR to reprocess the 5' RACE reads, holding one entry per CDR3 protein. The sample has about 670,000 distinct CDR3 sequences; over 40% are singletons. There are many counts of this clonotype. Its antigen remains unidentified. Study-wide results and caveats: Getting older went along with TCR beta diversity per million T cells dropping roughly linearly. Higher naive T cell percentage went strongly together with higher TCR beta diversity.

V dropped 6 bases and J dropped 4; count of bases not matched to a gene: 11. CDR3 size: 15 residues. The origin of this receptor is a woman at least 80 years old in good health. Sample: blood. The chain couples TRBV12-3 or TRBV12-4 to TRBJ2-7; 8 bases map to TRBD2. The CDR3 DNA is TGTGCCAGCAGCCCCATGGGAGTAGCGGGGTACGAGCAGTACTTC. The encoded protein is CASSPMGVAGYEQYF.